This entry lists 28 T cell receptor beta chains sequenced from one sample in a study of beta chain features in type 1 diabetes. Investigators reverse transcribed all isolated RNA, so they sequenced expressed TCRB transcripts. TCRdb keeps only in-frame clones here, not all; method: immunoSEQ multiplex PCR. The sample has more than 350,000 clones, about an eighth seen once. The specimen sequenced was naive CD4+ T cells from blood. The receptors stem from a woman under 30 in good health.

This clone has more than one count but fewer than ten. The V gene is TRBV5-1, the J gene TRBJ2-5, with TRBD2 as a possible D gene (5 bases). This CDR3 is 14 amino acids long. Germline values: CDR1 SGHRS, CDR2 YFSETQ. V dropped 4 bases and J dropped 5 bases, with 15 bases sitting between them. The CDR3 sequence: CASSRVGDSETQYF. The CDR3 DNA is TGCGCCAGCAGCCGCGTGGGAGATAGTGAGACCCAGTACTTC. The variable domain in full, completed from reference TRBV5-1 and TRBJ2-5, reads KAGVTQTPRYLIKTRGQQVTLSCSPISGHRSVSWYQQTPGQGLQFLFEYFSETQRNKGNFPGRFSGRQFSNSRSEMNVSTLELGDSALYLCASSRVGDSETQYFGPGTRLLVL.

This clone was found a few times. V is TRBV30 and J is TRBJ2-7; 8 nucleotides align to TRBD1. V lost 5 bases, J lost 0 bases, and 9 bases stayed unmatched. Germline values: CDR1 GTSNPN, CDR2 SVGIG (reference sequence). CDR3 length equals 15 residues. CDR3 bases: TGTGCCTGGGGAACTGAGACAGGGGCCTCCTACGAGCAGTACTTC. It is translated as CAWGTETGASYEQYF.

This clone occurred a few times. The chain has TRBV7-6 and TRBJ1-2; D unclear. V was trimmed by 0 bases and J by 0 bases, leaving 8 bases between them. Germline-derived CDR1 and CDR2 are SGHVS and FNYEAQ. The length of the CDR3 is 15 residues. DNA of the CDR3: TGTGCCAGCAGCTTAGCAGCCGCCTCTAACTATGGCTACACCTTC. Translating it yields CASSLAAASNYGYTF.

This clone was found a few times. The chain links TRBV28 to TRBJ2-1; 9 nucleotides line up with TRBD1. This CDR3 has 15 amino acids. V lost 7 bases to trimming and J lost 6 bases; unmatched junction nucleotides: 10. Germline V gene lookup returns CDR1 MDHEN and CDR2 SYDVKM. CDR3 protein: CASITQGAEGNEQFF. The CDR3 nucleotides are TGTGCCAGCATTACACAGGGGGCTGAAGGCAATGAGCAGTTCTTC.

There are a few counts of this clone. The CDR3 DNA reads as TGTGCCAGCAGCCAAGATCCTCGTGACTACGAGCAGTACTTC. Its protein product is CASSQDPRDYEQYF. The rearrangement links TRBV4-2 to TRBJ2-7, with D hard to call. V was clipped by 0 bases and J by 3 bases, with 9 bases between them. Per the germline V gene, CDR1 is LGHNA and CDR2 is YNFKEQ. This CDR3 is 14 amino acids long.

The V gene is TRBV29-1, the J gene TRBJ2-1, with no clear D. There are 14 residues in the CDR3. Germline V gene data show CDR1 as SQVTM and CDR2 as ANQGSEA. V was clipped by 7 bases and J by 1 base, with 14 bases between them. CDR3: CSGSYWGSYNEQFF. The CDR3 DNA follows: TGCAGCGGCAGCTACTGGGGATCCTACAATGAGCAGTTCTTC.

The rearrangement uses TRBV7-3 and TRBJ1-2; D gene uncertain. V dropped 5 bases and J dropped 4 bases, with 17 bases sitting between them. Germline CDR1 is SGHTA and CDR2 is FQGTGA. The CDR3 has 15 amino acids. The CDR3 protein is CASSLLPEARYGYTF. CDR3 nucleotide sequence: TGTGCCAGCAGCCTCCTTCCGGAGGCTCGCTATGGCTACACCTTC.

V and J are TRBV2 and TRBJ2-5; D perhaps matches TRBD2 (6 bases). The CDR3 runs to 14 residues. V was clipped by 8 bases and J by 5 bases, with 18 bases between them. Germline V lookup: CDR1 SNHLY, CDR2 FYNNEI. CDR3 protein: CASLTTGGRETQYF. CDR3 DNA sequence: TGTGCCAGCCTGACCACCGGGGGACGGGAGACCCAGTACTTC. The whole variable domain, filled in from reference TRBV2 and TRBJ2-5, reads EPEVTQTPSHQVTQMGQEVILRCVPISNHLYFYWYRQILGQKVEFLVSFYNNEISEKSEIFDDQFSVERPDGSNFTLKIRSTKLEDSAMYFCASLTTGGRETQYFGPGTRLLVL.

This clone was detected only a few times. The V and J genes are TRBV7-2 and TRBJ2-3; D is perhaps TRBD2 (6 bases). Germline CDR1 SGHTA, CDR2 FQGNSA. The CDR3 runs to 15 residues. Trimming pared 5 bases from V and 4 bases from J, leaving 16 bases between. The CDR3 DNA follows: TGTGCCAGCAGCCTTCAAGCGGGTAGCCCAGATACGCAGTATTTT. This encodes CASSLQAGSPDTQYF.

This clone was detected a few times. The genes are TRBV7-9 and TRBJ1-6; no firm D call. Trimming shortened V by 4 bases and J by 6 bases, and 13 bases separated the two germline ends. Germline values: CDR1 SEHNR, CDR2 FQNEAQ (reference sequence). The CDR3 contains 15 residues. The CDR3 nucleotides are TGTGCCAGCAGCTGGGAGGGAAGGCTTAATTCACCCCTCCACTTT. Amino acid sequence: CASSWEGRLNSPLHF.

The chain carries TRBV7-2 and TRBJ2-4, with D unclear. Germline assignment: CDR1 SGHTA and CDR2 FQGNSA. The germline V and J ends were trimmed by 1 base and 0 bases, with 10 bases remaining between them. This CDR3 region has 16 residues. The CDR3 DNA is TGTGCCAGCAGCTTAGAATGGGCTGGAGCCAAAAACATTCAGTACTTC. Amino acids: CASSLEWAGAKNIQYF.

The V call is TRBV2, the J call TRBJ2-5, with D possibly matching TRBD2 (6 bases). The CDR3 extends over 16 amino acids. V dropped 4 bases and J dropped 5 bases, with 20 bases sitting between them. CDR1 is SNHLY and CDR2 is FYNNEI in the germline V gene. Written as DNA, the CDR3 is TGTGCCAGCAGTGTTCCGGGACTCAGGACTCACGAGACCCAGTACTTC. This sequence encodes CASSVPGLRTHETQYF.

This clone was seen only a few times. CDR3 DNA sequence: TGCGCCAGCACCCGATCCCGGGACAGGGTATCCGATGAGCAGTTCTTC. Protein product: CASTRSRDRVSDEQFF. The gene calls are TRBV4-1 and TRBJ2-1; 9 positions agree with TRBD1. There are 16 residues in the CDR3. V shed 7 bases, J shed 8 bases, and the junction held 15 bases outside the gene matches. Germline-derived CDR1 and CDR2 are MGHRA and YSYEKL.

This clone was detected only a few times. The genes are TRBV30 and TRBJ2-5, with 10 nucleotides matching TRBD2. CDR3 length: 18 amino acids. Trimming removed 2 bases from V and 4 bases from J; junction bases left unmatched: 16. Germline values: CDR1 GTSNPN, CDR2 SVGIG (reference sequence). The CDR3 region has the DNA TGTGCCTGGAGTAGGACCCTCCTAGCGGGAGCGTCAAGAGAGACCCAGTACTTC. It yields the protein CAWSRTLLAGASRETQYF.

The J gene is TRBJ2-7, the V gene TRBV6-5; D is possibly TRBD1 (6 bases). This CDR3 region has 15 residues. Looked up from germline, CDR1 is MNHEY and CDR2 is SVGAGI. The V gene lost 2 bases and the J gene lost 2 bases, with 13 bases spanning the gap. For the CDR3, the DNA is TGTGCCAGCAGTTACCGTGAGACAGGAACCTACGAGCAGTACGTC. Amino acid sequence: CASSYRETGTYEQYV.

The chain joins TRBV28 to TRBJ2-5; 9 nucleotides match TRBD1. Germline lookup yields CDR1 MDHEN and CDR2 SYDVKM. The CDR3 is made up of 14 amino acids. Trimming at V came to 10 bases and at J to 2 bases, leaving 8 bases not matched to a gene. The CDR3 loop reads CATRPQGAQETQYF. CDR3 coding DNA: TGTGCCACCCGCCCACAGGGGGCGCAAGAGACCCAGTACTTC.

The table lists this clone with a few counts. Distinct nucleotide sequences in the sample also encode this CDR3. V is TRBV29-1 and J is TRBJ2-5; perhaps TRBD2 as D (6 bases). Trimming cost V 7 bases and J 5 bases, with 17 bases left between them. Per the germline V gene, CDR1 is SQVTM and CDR2 is ANQGSEA. This CDR3 contains 13 residues. The CDR3 region has the DNA TGCAGCGCTGGTGGCGGGAATCGCGAGACCCAGTACTTC. It translates to CSAGGGNRETQYF.

There are a few counts of this clone. The V gene is TRBV18, the J gene TRBJ1-1; D unresolved. The CDR3 covers 12 residues. The V end lost 6 bases, the J end lost 4 bases, and 9 bases lay between the germline ends. Looked up from germline, CDR1 is KGHSH and CDR2 is LQKENI. CDR3 region: CASSSGSTEAFF. The CDR3 DNA follows: TGTGCCAGCTCCTCCGGGTCCACTGAAGCTTTCTTT.

This sequence joins TRBV2 and TRBJ2-5; D possibly corresponds to TRBD1 (6 bases). Germline V lookup: CDR1 SNHLY, CDR2 FYNNEI. Deletions cut 4 bases from V and 5 bases from J, with 11 bases between. This CDR3 has 13 amino acids. The CDR3 spells CASSVQGMETQYF. In DNA, the CDR3 is TGTGCCAGCAGTGTGCAGGGGATGGAGACCCAGTACTTC.

This clone was seen a few times. The rearrangement links TRBV7-2 to TRBJ2-5; 10 bases are shared with TRBD1. The length of the CDR3 is 14 residues. Germline-derived CDR1 and CDR2 are SGHTA and FQGNSA. The ends lost 4 bases at V and 5 bases at J; junction bases unmatched: 4. Written as DNA, the CDR3 is TGTGCCAGCAGCTGGGACAGGGGAGTGGAGACCCAGTACTTC. The encoded protein is CASSWDRGVETQYF. The full variable domain, its missing parts supplied by reference TRBV7-2 and TRBJ2-5, is GAGVSQSPSNKVTEKGKDVELRCDPISGHTALYWYRQSLGQGLEFLIYFQGNSAPDKSGLPSDRFSAERTGGSVSTLTIQRTQQEDSAVYLCASSWDRGVETQYFGPGTRLLVL.

V gene TRBV30 combines with J gene TRBJ2-6; D perhaps matches TRBD2 (6 bases). Germline assignment: CDR1 GTSNPN and CDR2 SVGIG (reference sequence). Trimming left V 4 bases short and J 2 bases short, with 9 bases between. CDR3 size: 14 residues. CDR3 in amino acids: CAWNWGAGANVLTF. The CDR3 nucleotides read TGTGCCTGGAATTGGGGGGCTGGGGCCAACGTCCTGACTTTC.

This clone was seen a few times. V is TRBV7-2 and J is TRBJ2-1; 7 positions agree with TRBD1. This CDR3 region has 15 residues. Germline CDR1 is SGHTA and CDR2 is FQGNSA. V lost 0 bases to trimming and J lost 7 bases; unmatched junction nucleotides: 6. CDR3 DNA: TGTGCCAGCAGCTTAGCCCGAACAGGGGTGAATGAGCAGTTCTTC. Protein sequence: CASSLARTGVNEQFF.

This clone was counted only a few times. The chain links TRBV7-2 to TRBJ2-5; TRBD1 is a possible D gene (6 bases). Germline-derived CDR1 and CDR2 are SGHTA and FQGNSA. The CDR3 length is 14 residues. Trimming took off 7 bases at V and 5 bases at J, with 17 bases between the two ends. The CDR3 DNA is TGTGCCAGCACCCGTGTGAGGGGGAGTGAGACCCAGTACTTC. Translation gives CASTRVRGSETQYF.

This clone was found a few times. The chain joins TRBV19 to TRBJ1-3, with 7 bases identical to TRBD1. The V gene end was trimmed by 3 bases and the J gene end by 7 bases; junction bases not matched to a gene: 6. Germline V gene lookup returns CDR1 LNHDA and CDR2 SQIVND (reference sequence). The CDR3 sequence is 14 residues long. The CDR3: CASSITGQRNTIYF. The DNA of the CDR3 is TGTGCCAGTAGTATTACGGGACAGAGGAACACCATATATTTT. The full variable domain, rest sourced from reference TRBV19 and TRBJ1-3, is DGGITQSPKYLFRKEGQNVTLSCEQNLNHDAMYWYRQDPGQGLRLIYYSQIVNDFQKGDIAEGYSVSREKKESFPLTVTSAQKNPTAFYLCASSITGQRNTIYFGEGSWLTVV.

The V gene is TRBV15, the J gene TRBJ2-1; a weak D match, TRBD1 (6 bases). Trimming removed 8 bases from V and 3 bases from J, with 17 bases in between. The CDR3 is made up of 15 amino acids. Germline assignment: CDR1 LNHNV and CDR2 YYDKDF (reference sequence). The CDR3 region is CATGAVDRGYNEQFF. DNA of the CDR3: TGTGCCACCGGCGCGGTGGACAGAGGCTACAATGAGCAGTTCTTC.

The chain links TRBV29-1 to TRBJ1-3; possibly TRBD1 for D (5 bases). Germline V lookup: CDR1 SQVTM, CDR2 ANQGSEA. Trimming removed 6 bases from V and 3 bases from J, with 12 bases in between. This CDR3 comprises 13 residues. In DNA, the CDR3 is TGCAGCGTATGGGGCCCCCTTGGAAACACCATATATTTT. Translated, it gives CSVWGPLGNTIYF. Full variable domain (rest looked up from reference TRBV29-1 and TRBJ1-3): SAVISQKPSRDICQRGTSLTIQCQVDSQVTMMFWYRQQPGQSLTLIATANQGSEATYESGFVIDKFPISRPNLTFSTLTVSNMSPEDSSIYLCSVWGPLGNTIYFGEGSWLTVV.

The chain recombines TRBV27 with TRBJ2-1; 11 bases map to TRBD2. Germline V gene lookup returns CDR1 MNHEY and CDR2 SMNVEV (reference sequence). The CDR3 is 17 amino acids. With V trimmed by 3 bases and J by 5 bases, 9 bases remained unmatched. The CDR3 bases are TGTGCCAGCAGTTTCGTCGGACTAGCGGGCCACCACAATGAGCAGTTCTTC. Translating it yields CASSFVGLAGHHNEQFF.

There are a few counts of this clone. This sequence joins TRBV11-2 and TRBJ2-3; 8 nucleotides agree with TRBD2. J lost 7 bases, V lost 2 bases, and 8 bases had no gene match. The CDR3 spans 15 residues. Germline CDR1 and CDR2: SGHAT and FQNNGV. The CDR3 here is CASSLIRGGRNTQYF. The CDR3 DNA is TGTGCCAGCAGCTTAATTCGGGGGGGCCGAAATACGCAGTATTTT.